The source of this T cell receptor beta chain is a study of beta chain features in type 1 diabetes. General observations from the study: TCRB CDR3 length was moderately but significantly reduced in all four CD4+ subsets of Type 1 diabetes patients. Comparison showed that naive, central memory and Treg TCRB repertoires appeared more similar among patients than among healthy donors.

In regard to this clone: Its specificity is unknown.

Germline values: CDR1 LNHDA, CDR2 SQIVND (reference sequence). V lost 2 bases, J lost 7 bases, and 12 bases lay in between. The CDR3 contains 14 residues. Isolated RNA was reverse transcribed in full, so expressed TCRB transcripts were sequenced. Method: immunoSEQ multiplex PCR; TCRdb's copy keeps in-frame clones and lacks some. Among about 240,000 clones listed, around 14% were seen once. The clonotype comes from a man aged 30 to 39 with type 1 diabetes. The specimen was naive CD4+ T cells from blood. V and J are TRBV19 and TRBJ2-1; TRBD1 might be the D (5 bases). CDR3 loop: CASSIRQGGNEQFF. The CDR3 DNA is TGTGCCAGTAGTATACGGCAGGGTGGGAATGAGCAGTTCTTC. The full variable domain, with the rest looked up from reference TRBV19 and TRBJ2-1, is DGGITQSPKYLFRKEGQNVTLSCEQNLNHDAMYWYRQDPGQGLRLIYYSQIVNDFQKGDIAEGYSVSREKKESFPLTVTSAQKNPTAFYLCASSIRQGGNEQFFGPGTRLTVL.